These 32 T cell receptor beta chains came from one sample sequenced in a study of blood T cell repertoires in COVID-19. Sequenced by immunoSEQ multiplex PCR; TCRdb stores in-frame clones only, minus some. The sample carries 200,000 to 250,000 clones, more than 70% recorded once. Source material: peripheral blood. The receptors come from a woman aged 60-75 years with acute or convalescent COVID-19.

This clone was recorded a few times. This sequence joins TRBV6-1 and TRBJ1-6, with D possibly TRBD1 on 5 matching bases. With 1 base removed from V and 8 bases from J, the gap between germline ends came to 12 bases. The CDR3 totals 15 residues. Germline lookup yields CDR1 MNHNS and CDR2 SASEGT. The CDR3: CASSEEGEGYSPLHF. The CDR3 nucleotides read TGTGCCAGCAGTGAAGAAGGGGAGGGGTATTCACCCCTCCACTTT.

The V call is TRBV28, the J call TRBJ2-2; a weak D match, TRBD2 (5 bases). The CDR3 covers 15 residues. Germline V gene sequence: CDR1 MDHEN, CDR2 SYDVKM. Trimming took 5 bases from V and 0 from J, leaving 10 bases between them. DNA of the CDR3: TGTGCCAGCAGTCCAAGCGGCTCGAACACCGGGGAGCTGTTTTTT. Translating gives CASSPSGSNTGELFF.

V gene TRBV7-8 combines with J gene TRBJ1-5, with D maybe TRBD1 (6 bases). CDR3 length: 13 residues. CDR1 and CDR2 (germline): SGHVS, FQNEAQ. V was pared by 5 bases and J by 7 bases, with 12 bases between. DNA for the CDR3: TGTGCCAGCAGCCCAGGGGTGCAGCAGCCCCAGCATTTT. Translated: CASSPGVQQPQHF.

The CDR3 is CASSLQGPTSGGLYNEQFF. Written as DNA, the CDR3 is TGTGCCAGCAGCTTGCAGGGCCCTACTAGCGGGGGGCTCTACAATGAGCAGTTCTTC. V and J are TRBV5-6 and TRBJ2-1; TRBD2 aligns across 12 bases. This CDR3 spans 19 amino acids. Trimming removed 1 base from V and 3 bases from J; junction bases left unmatched: 11. Germline V gene lookup returns CDR1 SGHDT and CDR2 YYEEEE.

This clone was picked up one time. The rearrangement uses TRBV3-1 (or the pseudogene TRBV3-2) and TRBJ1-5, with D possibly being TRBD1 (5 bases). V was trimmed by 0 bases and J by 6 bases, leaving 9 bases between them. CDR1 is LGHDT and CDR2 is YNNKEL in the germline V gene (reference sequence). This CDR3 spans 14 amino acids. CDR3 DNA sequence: TGTGCCAGCAGCCAAGAGGGCGGGGCTCAGCCCCAGCATTTT. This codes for CASSQEGGAQPQHF.

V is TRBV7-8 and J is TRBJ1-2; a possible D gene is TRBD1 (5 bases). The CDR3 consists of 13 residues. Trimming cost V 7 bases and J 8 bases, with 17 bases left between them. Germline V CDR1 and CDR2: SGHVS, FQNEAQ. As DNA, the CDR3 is TGTGCCAGCACTATGGGAGGGGAACGAGGCTACACCTTC. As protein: CASTMGGERGYTF.

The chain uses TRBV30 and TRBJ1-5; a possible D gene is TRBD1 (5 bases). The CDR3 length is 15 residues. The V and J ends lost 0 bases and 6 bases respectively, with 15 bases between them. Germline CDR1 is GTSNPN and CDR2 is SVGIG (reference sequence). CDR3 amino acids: CAWSVSRGHGQPQHF. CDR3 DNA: TGTGCCTGGAGTGTGTCACGCGGACACGGTCAGCCCCAGCATTTT.

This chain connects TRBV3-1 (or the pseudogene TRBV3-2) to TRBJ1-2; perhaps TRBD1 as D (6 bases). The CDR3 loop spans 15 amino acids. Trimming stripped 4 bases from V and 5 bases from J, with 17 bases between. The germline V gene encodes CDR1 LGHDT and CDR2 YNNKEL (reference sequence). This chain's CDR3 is CASSPNTLRGYGYTF. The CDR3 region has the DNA TGTGCCAGCAGCCCTAATACTCTAAGGGGGTATGGCTACACCTTC.

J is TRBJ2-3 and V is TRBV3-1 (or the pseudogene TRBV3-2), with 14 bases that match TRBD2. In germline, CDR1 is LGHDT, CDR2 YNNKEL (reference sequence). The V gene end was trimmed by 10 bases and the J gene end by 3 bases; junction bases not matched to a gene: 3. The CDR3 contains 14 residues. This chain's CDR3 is CATGTSGSTDTQYF. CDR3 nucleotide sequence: TGTGCCACTGGGACTAGCGGGAGTACAGATACGCAGTATTTT.

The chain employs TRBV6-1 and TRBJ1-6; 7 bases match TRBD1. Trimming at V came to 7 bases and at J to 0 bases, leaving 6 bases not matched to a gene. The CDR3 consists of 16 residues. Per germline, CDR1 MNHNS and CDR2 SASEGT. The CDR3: CASIDRAFSYNSPLHF. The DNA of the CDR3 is TGTGCCAGCATTGACAGGGCCTTCTCCTATAATTCACCCCTCCACTTT.

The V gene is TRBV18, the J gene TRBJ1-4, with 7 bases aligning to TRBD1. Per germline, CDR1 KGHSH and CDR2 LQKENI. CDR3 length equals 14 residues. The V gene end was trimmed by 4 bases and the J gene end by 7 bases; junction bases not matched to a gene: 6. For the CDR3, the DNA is TGTGCCAGCTCACAGGGGACAGTGGGTGAAAAACTGTTTTTT. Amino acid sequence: CASSQGTVGEKLFF. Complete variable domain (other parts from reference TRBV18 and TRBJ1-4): NAGVMQNPRHLVRRRGQEARLRCSPMKGHSHVYWYRQLPEEGLKFMVYLQKENIIDESGMPKERFSAEFPKEGPSILRIQQVVRGDSAAYFCASSQGTVGEKLFFGSGTQLSVL.

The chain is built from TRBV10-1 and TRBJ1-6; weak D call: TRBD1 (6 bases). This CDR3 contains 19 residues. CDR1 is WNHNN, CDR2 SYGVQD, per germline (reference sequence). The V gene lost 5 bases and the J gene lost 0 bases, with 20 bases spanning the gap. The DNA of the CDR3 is TGCGCCAGCAGTCTGGACAGTCTGGGGAAAAGCTCCTATAATTCACCCCTCCACTTT. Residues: CASSLDSLGKSSYNSPLHF.

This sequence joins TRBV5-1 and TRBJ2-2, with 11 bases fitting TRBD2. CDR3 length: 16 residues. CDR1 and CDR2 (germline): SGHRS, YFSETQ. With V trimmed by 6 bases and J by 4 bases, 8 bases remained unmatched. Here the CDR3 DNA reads TGCGCCAGCATCACCGGGACTAGCGGCGCCACCGGGGAGCTGTTTTTT. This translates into CASITGTSGATGELFF.

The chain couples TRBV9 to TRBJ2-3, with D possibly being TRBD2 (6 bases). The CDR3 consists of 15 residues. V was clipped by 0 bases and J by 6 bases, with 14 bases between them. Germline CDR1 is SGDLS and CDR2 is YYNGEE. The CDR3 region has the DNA TGTGCCAGCAGCGTAGGGGACTCCGGAACGGATACGCAGTATTTT. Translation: CASSVGDSGTDTQYF. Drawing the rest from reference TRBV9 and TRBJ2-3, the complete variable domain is DSGVTQTPKHLITATGQRVTLRCSPRSGDLSVYWYQQSLDQGLQFLIQYYNGEERAKGNILERFSAQQFPDLHSELNLSSLELGDSALYFCASSVGDSGTDTQYFGPGTRLTVL.

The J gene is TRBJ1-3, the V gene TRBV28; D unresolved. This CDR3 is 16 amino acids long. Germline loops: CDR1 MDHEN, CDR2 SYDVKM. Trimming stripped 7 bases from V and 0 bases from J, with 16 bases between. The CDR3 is CASTNRGVFSGNTIYF. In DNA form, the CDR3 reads TGTGCCAGCACAAACCGGGGAGTTTTCTCTGGAAACACCATATATTTT.

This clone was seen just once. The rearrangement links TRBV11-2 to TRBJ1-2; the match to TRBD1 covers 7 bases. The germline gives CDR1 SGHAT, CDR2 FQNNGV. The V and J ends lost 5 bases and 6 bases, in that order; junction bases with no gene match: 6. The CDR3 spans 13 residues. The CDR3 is CASSPLDRDGYTF. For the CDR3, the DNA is TGTGCCAGCAGCCCCCTCGACAGGGATGGCTACACCTTC. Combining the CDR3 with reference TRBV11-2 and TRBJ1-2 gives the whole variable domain EAGVAQSPRYKIIEKRQSVAFWCNPISGHATLYWYQQILGQGPKLLIQFQNNGVVDDSQLPKDRFSAERLKGVDSTLKIQPAKLEDSAVYLCASSPLDRDGYTFGSGTRLTVV.

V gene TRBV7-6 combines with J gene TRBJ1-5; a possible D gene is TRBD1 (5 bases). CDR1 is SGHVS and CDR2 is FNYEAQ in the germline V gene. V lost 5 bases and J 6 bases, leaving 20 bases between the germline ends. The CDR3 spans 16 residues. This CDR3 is CASSPQGMGVSQPQHF. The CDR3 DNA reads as TGTGCCAGCAGCCCCCAGGGAATGGGTGTCAGTCAGCCCCAGCATTTT.

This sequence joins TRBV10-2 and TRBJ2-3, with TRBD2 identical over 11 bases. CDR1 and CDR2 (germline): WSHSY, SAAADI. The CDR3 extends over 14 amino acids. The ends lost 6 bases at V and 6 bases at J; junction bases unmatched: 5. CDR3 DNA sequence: TGCGCCAGCAGGGGGACTAGCGGCGGGGATACGCAGTATTTT. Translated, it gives CASRGTSGGDTQYF.

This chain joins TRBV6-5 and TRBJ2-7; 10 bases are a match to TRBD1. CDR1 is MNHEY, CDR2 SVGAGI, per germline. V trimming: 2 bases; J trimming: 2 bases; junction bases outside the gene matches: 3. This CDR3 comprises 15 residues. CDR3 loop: CASSYRGQGPYEQYF. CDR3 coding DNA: TGTGCCAGCAGTTACAGGGGACAGGGGCCCTACGAGCAGTACTTC.

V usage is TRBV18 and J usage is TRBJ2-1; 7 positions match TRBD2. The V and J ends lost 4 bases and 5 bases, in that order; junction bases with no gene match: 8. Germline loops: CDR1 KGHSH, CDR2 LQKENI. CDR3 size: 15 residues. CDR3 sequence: CASSQGAGVNNEQFF. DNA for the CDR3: TGTGCCAGCTCACAAGGCGCGGGGGTCAACAATGAGCAGTTCTTC.

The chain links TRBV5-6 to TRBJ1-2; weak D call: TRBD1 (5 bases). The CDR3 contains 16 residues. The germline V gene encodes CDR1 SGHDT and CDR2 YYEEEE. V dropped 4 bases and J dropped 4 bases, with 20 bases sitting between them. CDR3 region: CASSRRVLGDSYGYTF. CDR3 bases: TGTGCCAGCAGCCGGCGGGTTCTCGGGGACTCCTATGGCTACACCTTC.

The CDR3 DNA reads as TGTGCCAGCAGTTCTACAGCCATTCAGGGAAACACCATATATTTT. Translating it yields CASSSTAIQGNTIYF. V gene TRBV28 combines with J gene TRBJ1-3; no clear D. CDR3 length: 15 residues. V was shortened by 4 bases and J by 4 bases, with 14 bases between the two germline ends. The germline CDR1 and CDR2 sequences are MDHEN and SYDVKM. The entire variable domain, with the rest obtained from reference TRBV28 and TRBJ1-3, is as follows: DVKVTQSSRYLVKRTGEKVFLECVQDMDHENMFWYRQDPGLGLRLIYFSYDVKMKEKGDIPEGYSVSREKKERFSLILESASTNQTSMYLCASSSTAIQGNTIYFGEGSWLTVV.

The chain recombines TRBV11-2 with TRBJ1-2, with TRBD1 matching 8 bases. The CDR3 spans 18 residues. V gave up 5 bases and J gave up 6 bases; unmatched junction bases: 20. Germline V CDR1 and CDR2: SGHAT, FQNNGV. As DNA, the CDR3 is TGTGCCAGCAGCGCTCCCGACAGGGACAGGACACGGAAGGATGGCTACACCTTC. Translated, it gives CASSAPDRDRTRKDGYTF.

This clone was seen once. The CDR3 region is CASSSYYEQYF. CDR3 bases: TGTGCCAGCAGCTCTTACTACGAGCAGTACTTC. The J gene is TRBJ2-7, the V gene TRBV3-1 (or the pseudogene TRBV3-2); D is unresolved. The V end lost 5 bases, the J end lost 3 bases, and 5 bases lay between the germline ends. This CDR3 is 11 amino acids long. Germline CDR1 and CDR2: LGHDT and YNNKEL (reference sequence).

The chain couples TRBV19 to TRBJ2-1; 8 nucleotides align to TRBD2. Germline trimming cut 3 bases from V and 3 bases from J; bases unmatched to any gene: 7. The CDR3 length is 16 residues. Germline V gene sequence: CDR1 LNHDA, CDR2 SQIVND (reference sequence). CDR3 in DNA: TGTGCCAGTAGTATTTGGGCGGGAGGATACTACAATGAGCAGTTCTTC. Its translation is CASSIWAGGYYNEQFF.

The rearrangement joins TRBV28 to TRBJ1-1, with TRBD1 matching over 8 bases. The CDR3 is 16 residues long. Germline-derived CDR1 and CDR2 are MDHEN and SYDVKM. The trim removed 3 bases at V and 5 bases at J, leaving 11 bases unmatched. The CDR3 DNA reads TGTGCCAGCAGTTTTCGGCAGGGGGCAGGGACGACTGAAGCTTTCTTT. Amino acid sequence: CASSFRQGAGTTEAFF. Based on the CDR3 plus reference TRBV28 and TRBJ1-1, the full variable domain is DVKVTQSSRYLVKRTGEKVFLECVQDMDHENMFWYRQDPGLGLRLIYFSYDVKMKEKGDIPEGYSVSREKKERFSLILESASTNQTSMYLCASSFRQGAGTTEAFFGQGTRLTVV.

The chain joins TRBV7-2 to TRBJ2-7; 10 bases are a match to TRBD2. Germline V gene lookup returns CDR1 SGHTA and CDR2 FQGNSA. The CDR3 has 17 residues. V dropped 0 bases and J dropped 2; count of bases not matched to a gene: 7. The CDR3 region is CASSLAASGSPTYEQYF. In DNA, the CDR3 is TGTGCCAGCAGCTTAGCGGCTAGCGGGAGCCCAACCTACGAGCAGTACTTC.

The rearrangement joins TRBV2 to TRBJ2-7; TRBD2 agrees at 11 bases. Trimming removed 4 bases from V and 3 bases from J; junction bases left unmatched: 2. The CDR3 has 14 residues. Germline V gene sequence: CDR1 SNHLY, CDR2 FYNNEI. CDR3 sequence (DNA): TGTGCCAGCAGTGCTAGCGGGAGGCTCTACGAGCAGTACTTC. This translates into CASSASGRLYEQYF.

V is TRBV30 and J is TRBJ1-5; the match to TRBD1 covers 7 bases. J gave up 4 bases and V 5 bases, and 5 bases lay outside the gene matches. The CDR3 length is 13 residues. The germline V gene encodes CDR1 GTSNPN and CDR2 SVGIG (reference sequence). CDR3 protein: CAWGGQVNQPQHF. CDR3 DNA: TGTGCCTGGGGAGGACAGGTAAATCAGCCCCAGCATTTT.

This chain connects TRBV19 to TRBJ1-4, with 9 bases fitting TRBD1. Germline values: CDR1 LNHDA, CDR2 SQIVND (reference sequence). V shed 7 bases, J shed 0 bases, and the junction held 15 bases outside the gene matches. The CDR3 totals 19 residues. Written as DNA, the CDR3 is TGTGCCAGTACCAGGTGGGGACAGGGCACAATCTCAACTAATGAAAAACTGTTTTTT. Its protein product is CASTRWGQGTISTNEKLFF.

The CDR3 loop reads CASLLGEAGNTEAFF. The CDR3 DNA reads as TGTGCAAGTCTACTCGGGGAGGCCGGGAACACTGAAGCTTTCTTT. The J gene is TRBJ1-1, the V gene TRBV12-2. TRBV12-2 is a pseudogene segment. The CDR3 length is 15 residues.

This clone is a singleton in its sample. DNA for the CDR3: TGTGCCAGCAGTTACTCGATTGGGACTAGCAGGAGCGATTACAATGAGCAGTTCTTC. Its protein is CASSYSIGTSRSDYNEQFF. The rearrangement joins TRBV6-2 or TRBV6-3 to TRBJ2-1, with 9 bases identical to TRBD2. CDR3 size: 19 residues. The germline gives CDR1 MNHEY, CDR2 SVGEGT. Germline trimming cut 0 bases from V and 4 bases from J; bases unmatched to any gene: 13.